Presented here are 26 T cell receptor beta chains from one specimen sequenced in a study of stem cell transplantation in POMP-related autoinflammatory disease. Profiled with immunoSEQ multiplex PCR; TCRdb holds only in-frame clones, not every one. The table lists about 26,000 clones, about 81% of them singletons, with less than 3% in the top ten. The sequencing here drew on CD4+ T cells from PBMCs, taken before stem cell transplantation. These receptors were obtained from a human donor with POMP-related autoinflammation and immune dysregulation (PRAID).

This sequence joins TRBV5-1 and TRBJ2-5, with a weak D call TRBD1 (7 bases). Trimming cost V 0 bases and J 5 bases, with 11 bases left between them. Germline V gives CDR1 SGHRS, CDR2 YFSETQ. The CDR3 runs 14 residues. CDR3: CASSLAAGGETQYF. CDR3 nucleotides: TGCGCCAGCAGCTTGGCAGCAGGGGGGGAGACCCAGTACTTC.

V is TRBV7-8 and J is TRBJ1-2; the match to TRBD1 covers 9 bases. Germline V gives CDR1 SGHVS, CDR2 FQNEAQ. The length of the CDR3 is 13 residues. J was trimmed by 8 bases and V by 5 bases; bases with no gene match: 6. The CDR3 nucleotides read TGTGCCAGCAGCCAGGACAGGGGAGGAGGCTACACCTTC. Its translation: CASSQDRGGGYTF.

This clone has a handful of counts. V is TRBV7-9 and J is TRBJ1-2, with D maybe TRBD1 (5 bases). V dropped 3 bases and J dropped 7 bases, with 15 bases sitting between them. This CDR3 contains 14 residues. The germline V gene has CDR1 SEHNR and CDR2 FQNEAQ (reference sequence). CDR3 in amino acids: CASSLRTERGGYTF. The DNA of the CDR3 is TGTGCCAGCAGCTTGAGGACCGAGAGGGGTGGCTACACCTTC.

This clone turned up a few times. This rearrangement joins TRBV2 to TRBJ2-2, with 7 positions matching TRBD1. The CDR3 length is 16 residues. With 1 base clipped from V and 7 bases from J, the junction kept 9 bases outside the gene matches. The germline V gene has CDR1 SNHLY and CDR2 FYNNEI. CDR3 DNA sequence: TGTGCCAGCAGTGAAGAGGGGGCGCGATCGTACGGGGAGCTGTTTTTT. Amino acids: CASSEEGARSYGELFF.

This clone appeared a few times. The gene calls are TRBV18 and TRBJ1-2, with D uncertain. The CDR3 has 13 residues. V was shortened by 0 bases and J by 3 bases, with 5 bases between the two germline ends. The germline CDR1 and CDR2 sequences are KGHSH and LQKENI. The CDR3 coding sequence is TGTGCCAGCTCACCACCAACAGACTATGGCTACACCTTC. This gives the protein CASSPPTDYGYTF.

The rearrangement joins TRBV5-6 to TRBJ2-7, with D possibly TRBD1 on 5 matching bases. CDR3 length: 12 amino acids. From germline, CDR1 is SGHDT and CDR2 YYEEEE. Trimming left V 2 bases short and J 8 bases short, with 11 bases between. The CDR3 sequence is CASSFYGAQQYF. The DNA of the CDR3 is TGTGCCAGCAGCTTCTATGGGGCCCAGCAGTACTTC.

The chain carries TRBV4-1 and TRBJ2-5; 10 bases fit TRBD2. V was pared by 2 bases and J by 5 bases, with 8 bases of the junction left unmatched. The CDR3 covers 16 residues. CDR1 MGHRA and CDR2 YSYEKL come from the germline V gene. CDR3 coding DNA: TGCGCCAGCAGCCAATCTAGCGGGGGCGGGGGGGAGACCCAGTACTTC. It is translated as CASSQSSGGGGETQYF.

The chain combines TRBV5-1 with TRBJ2-1; 10 bases fit TRBD2. The CDR3 sequence is 16 residues long. V lost 0 bases, J lost 8 bases, and 8 bases stayed unmatched. Looked up from germline, CDR1 is SGHRS and CDR2 is YFSETQ. The DNA for the CDR3 is TGCGCCAGCAGCTTGGCCCTAGCGGGAGTTATCCATGAGCAGTTCTTC. It specifies CASSLALAGVIHEQFF.

V usage is TRBV5-8 and J usage is TRBJ2-3; 8 nucleotides align to TRBD1. The CDR3 is made up of 16 amino acids. Germline trimming cut 0 bases from V and 4 bases from J; bases unmatched to any gene: 7. Germline lookup yields CDR1 SGHTS and CDR2 YDEGEE. CDR3 DNA: TGTGCCAGCAGCTTGGAGACAGGGGCTTCGTCAGATACGCAGTATTTT. Encoded protein: CASSLETGASSDTQYF.

The chain carries TRBV6-5 and TRBJ1-2; D is uncertain. Trimming took off 2 bases at V and 4 bases at J, with 11 bases between the two ends. Germline V gene data show CDR1 as MNHEY and CDR2 as SVGAGI. The CDR3 consists of 14 residues. CDR3 amino acids: CASSYVDTPYGYTF. In DNA, the CDR3 is TGTGCCAGCAGTTACGTTGACACCCCCTATGGCTACACCTTC.

The chain carries TRBV19 and TRBJ2-2, with 12 positions matching TRBD2. V was clipped by 9 bases and J by 10 bases; unmatched bases: 18. This CDR3 is 17 amino acids long. Germline CDR1 is LNHDA and CDR2 is SQIVND (reference sequence). DNA for the CDR3: TGTGCCAGCAACAACCTTCCCGGGACTAGCGGGCACGTGGAGCTGTTTTTT. Translated, it gives CASNNLPGTSGHVELFF.

The rearrangement uses TRBV30 and TRBJ1-4; D gene uncertain. The germline gives CDR1 GTSNPN, CDR2 SVGIG (reference sequence). The CDR3 runs 16 residues. Trimming left V 3 bases short and J 0 bases short, with 14 bases between. CDR3 sequence: CAWSLGSGSTNEKLFF. CDR3 coding DNA: TGTGCCTGGAGCCTGGGTTCGGGATCAACTAATGAAAAACTGTTTTTT.

The rearrangement uses TRBV2 and TRBJ1-1; no clear D. V was shortened by 7 bases and J by 7 bases, with 10 bases between the two germline ends. In germline, CDR1 is SNHLY, CDR2 FYNNEI. The CDR3 is made up of 11 amino acids. CDR3 nucleotides: TGTGCCAGCAAAGGACCGATTGAAGCTTTCTTT. Translation: CASKGPIEAFF.

This chain connects TRBV9 to TRBJ2-1; 7 nucleotides match TRBD2. After removal of 7 bases from V and 0 bases from J, the junction contained 7 bases not matched to a gene. This CDR3 is built from 15 residues. Germline values: CDR1 SGDLS, CDR2 YYNGEE. As DNA, the CDR3 is TGTGCCAGCGAACGACAGCGGGACTCCTACAATGAGCAGTTCTTC. This translates into CASERQRDSYNEQFF.

This rearrangement joins TRBV11-3 to TRBJ2-2; D gene unclear. The CDR3 is 13 amino acids. Germline CDR1 and CDR2: SGHNT and YENEEA. The germline V and J ends were trimmed by 0 bases and 4 bases, with 3 bases remaining between them. This chain's CDR3 is CASSLDRTGELFF. In DNA, the CDR3 is TGTGCCAGCAGCTTAGACCGCACCGGGGAGCTGTTTTTT. Full variable domain (remainder filled in from reference TRBV11-3 and TRBJ2-2): EAGVVQSPRYKIIEKKQPVAFWCNPISGHNTLYWYLQNLGQGPELLIRYENEEAVDDSQLPKDRFSAERLKGVDSTLKIQPAELGDSAVYLCASSLDRTGELFFGEGSRLTVL.

V gene TRBV18 combines with J gene TRBJ1-2; no clear D. The CDR3 is made up of 16 amino acids. V was cut by 1 base and J by 1 base, with 13 bases left in between. The V gene's germline CDR1 is KGHSH and CDR2 LQKENI. In DNA, the CDR3 is TGTGCCAGCTCACCACGAAGCAGTCCTATTAACTATGGCTACACCTTC. Amino acids: CASSPRSSPINYGYTF.

J is TRBJ1-2 and V is TRBV18, with D possibly matching TRBD1 (5 bases). V lost 6 bases and J 3 bases, leaving 14 bases between the germline ends. The germline CDR1 and CDR2 sequences are KGHSH and LQKENI. This CDR3 has 14 residues. As DNA, the CDR3 is TGTGCCAGCTCGCGTGGGGCCCAGGACTATGGCTACACCTTC. Protein sequence: CASSRGAQDYGYTF.

The V gene is TRBV9, the J gene TRBJ2-3; D possibly corresponds to TRBD1 (5 bases). Trimming removed 0 bases at V and 7 bases at J, with 15 bases between. This CDR3 region has 15 residues. Germline CDR1 and CDR2: SGDLS and YYNGEE. In nucleotides, the CDR3 is TGTGCCAGCAGCGTAGGAAACAGGATAGGTAATACGCAGTATTTT. Protein product: CASSVGNRIGNTQYF.

This rearrangement joins TRBV14 to TRBJ2-1; D is tentatively TRBD1 or TRBD2 (6 bases each). The V end was cut by 0 bases, the J end by 2 bases, with 14 bases between. The V gene's germline CDR1 is SGHDN and CDR2 FVKESK. This CDR3 is 17 amino acids long. The CDR3 DNA reads TGTGCCAGCAGCCAAGAAGGCGGTGGGGGGCCCTACAATGAGCAGTTCTTC. Protein product: CASSQEGGGGPYNEQFF.

J is TRBJ2-7 and V is TRBV11-3; 11 positions agree with TRBD2. J lost 3 bases, V lost 6 bases, and 7 bases had no gene match. This CDR3 contains 15 residues. CDR1 is SGHNT, CDR2 YENEEA, per germline. In DNA form, the CDR3 reads TGTGCCAGCAGTTCAGGACTAGCGGGTGTCTACGAGCAGTACTTC. It yields the protein CASSSGLAGVYEQYF.

This clone has only a few counts. The chain joins TRBV28 to TRBJ1-5; D unclear. V lost 5 bases to trimming and J lost 5 bases, with 7 bases between them. Germline V CDR1 and CDR2: MDHEN, SYDVKM. This CDR3 is 12 amino acids long. This CDR3 reads CASSPSDQPQHF. The CDR3 nucleotides are TGTGCCAGCAGTCCCTCCGATCAGCCCCAGCATTTT.

The chain recombines TRBV6-5 with TRBJ2-3, with a possible D match to TRBD1 (6 bases). CDR3 size: 12 residues. The ends were cut back, 6 bases at V and 4 bases at J, with 8 bases in the middle. Germline V gene sequence: CDR1 MNHEY, CDR2 SVGAGI. CDR3 in DNA: TGTGCCAGCAGGACAGGTTCAGATACGCAGTATTTT. Encoded protein: CASRTGSDTQYF.

The CDR3 coding sequence is TGTGCCAGCAGTTCCAGGACTAGGGGGAGCACAGATACGCAGTATTTT. It yields the protein CASSSRTRGSTDTQYF. The chain links TRBV6-5 to TRBJ2-3; possibly TRBD2 for D (7 bases). This CDR3 contains 16 residues. Trimming stripped 4 bases from V and 0 bases from J, with 14 bases between. In germline, CDR1 is MNHEY, CDR2 SVGAGI.

The gene calls are TRBV11-3 and TRBJ2-3, with D hard to call. This CDR3 has 14 amino acids. Germline V gives CDR1 SGHNT, CDR2 YENEEA. Trimming shortened V by 1 base and J by 0 bases, and 5 bases separated the two germline ends. This chain's CDR3 is CASSLGGSTDTQYF. CDR3 coding DNA: TGTGCCAGCAGCTTAGGTGGGAGCACAGATACGCAGTATTTT.

The chain couples TRBV2 to TRBJ2-2; 8 bases fit TRBD2. From germline, CDR1 is SNHLY and CDR2 FYNNEI. The CDR3 loop spans 15 amino acids. The J segment lost 5 bases and the V segment lost 5 bases, leaving 7 bases of the junction unmatched. This CDR3 reads CASSPLAGGTGELFF. CDR3 DNA: TGTGCCAGCAGTCCCCTAGCGGGTGGTACCGGGGAGCTGTTTTTT.

This sequence joins TRBV18 and TRBJ2-1, with D perhaps TRBD2 (5 bases). V lost 2 bases to trimming and J lost 7 bases, with 15 bases between them. There are 15 residues in the CDR3. From germline, CDR1 is KGHSH and CDR2 LQKENI. The CDR3 DNA reads as TGTGCCAGCTCACCAAAGTCGGGGTGGTATAATGAGCAGTTCTTC. This gives the protein CASSPKSGWYNEQFF. The variable domain in full, with the rest retrieved from reference TRBV18 and TRBJ2-1, is NAGVMQNPRHLVRRRGQEARLRCSPMKGHSHVYWYRQLPEEGLKFMVYLQKENIIDESGMPKERFSAEFPKEGPSILRIQQVVRGDSAAYFCASSPKSGWYNEQFFGPGTRLTVL.